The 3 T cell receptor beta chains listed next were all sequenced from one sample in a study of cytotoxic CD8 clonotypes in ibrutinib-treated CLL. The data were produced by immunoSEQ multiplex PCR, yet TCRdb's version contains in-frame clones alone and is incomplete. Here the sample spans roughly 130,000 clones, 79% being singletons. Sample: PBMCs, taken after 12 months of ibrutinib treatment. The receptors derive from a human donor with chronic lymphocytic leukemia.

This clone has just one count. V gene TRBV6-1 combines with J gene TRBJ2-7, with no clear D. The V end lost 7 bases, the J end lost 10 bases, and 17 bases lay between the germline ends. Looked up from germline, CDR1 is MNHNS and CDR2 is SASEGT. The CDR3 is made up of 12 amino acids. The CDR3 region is CASNPTGPPQYF. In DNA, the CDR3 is TGTGCCAGCAACCCCACTGGGCCTCCCCAGTACTTC.

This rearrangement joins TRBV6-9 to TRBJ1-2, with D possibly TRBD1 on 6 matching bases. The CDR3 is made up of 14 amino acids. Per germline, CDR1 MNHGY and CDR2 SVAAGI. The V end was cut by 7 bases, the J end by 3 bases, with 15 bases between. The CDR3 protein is CASNLGGCHYGYTF. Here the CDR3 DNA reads TGTGCCAGCAACCTAGGGGGATGTCACTATGGCTACACCTTC.

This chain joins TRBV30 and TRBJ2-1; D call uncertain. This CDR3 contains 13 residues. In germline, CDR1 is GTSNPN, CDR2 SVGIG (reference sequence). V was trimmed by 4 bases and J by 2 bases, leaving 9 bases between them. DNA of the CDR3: TGTGCCTGGACGGCGGTAACCTACAATGAGCAGTTCTTC. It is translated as CAWTAVTYNEQFF.